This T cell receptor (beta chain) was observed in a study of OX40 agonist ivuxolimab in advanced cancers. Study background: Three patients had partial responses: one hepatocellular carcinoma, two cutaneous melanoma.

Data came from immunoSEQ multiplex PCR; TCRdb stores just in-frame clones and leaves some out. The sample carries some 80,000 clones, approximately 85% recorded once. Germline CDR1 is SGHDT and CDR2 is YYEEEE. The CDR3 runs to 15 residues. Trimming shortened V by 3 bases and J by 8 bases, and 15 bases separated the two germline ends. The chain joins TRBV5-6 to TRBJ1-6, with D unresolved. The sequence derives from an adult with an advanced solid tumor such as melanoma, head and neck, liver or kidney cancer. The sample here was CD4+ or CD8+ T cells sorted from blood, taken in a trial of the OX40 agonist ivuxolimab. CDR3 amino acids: CASSSGPAGDSPLHF. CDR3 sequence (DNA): TGTGCCAGCAGCTCAGGTCCGGCGGGAGATTCACCCCTCCACTTT. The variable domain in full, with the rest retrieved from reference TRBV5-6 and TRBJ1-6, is DAGVTQSPTHLIKTRGQQVTLRCSPKSGHDTVSWYQQALGQGPQFIFQYYEEEERQRGNFPDRFSGHQFPNYSSELNVNALLLGDSALYLCASSSGPAGDSPLHFGNGTRLTVT.